A selection of T cell receptor beta chains follows, all from one sample in a study of metastatic and nonmetastatic thyroid tumors. TCRdb redid the clone calls on the PCR reads using MiXCR. The data contain around 6,000 clones, less than 35% of them singletons. The sample was adjacent normal tissue. The receptor source for this set is a female donor with papillary thyroid cancer or a benign thyroid nodule (not recorded which). Some clones in this sample may be carry-over from other donors' samples. CDR3s include the opening cysteine and the closing phenylalanine or tryptophan. Fields, in order: V gene, CDR3 protein.

>TRBV20-1
CSARDRMRADTEAFF
>TRBV11-3
CASSLGTGGTNEKLFF
>TRBV6-2/TRBV6-3
CASSSLRGDTQYF
>TRBV19
CASRTRDRGQVDTEAFF
>TRBV12-3/TRBV12-4
CASSLSGARGELFF
>TRBV2
CASRGDMNTEAFF
>TRBV20-1
CSARGLGTDTQYF
>TRBV20-1
CSAGKTLIYEQYF
>TRBV5-1
CASSSHRDRGDSPLHF
>TRBV5-6
CASSLASGAHEQYF
>TRBV7-2
CASSPDQGADEQYF
>TRBV12-3/TRBV12-4
CASTLGGNTGELFF
>TRBV28
CASSLGQGANEKLFF
>TRBV7-6
CASSSLATDTQYF
>TRBV20-1
CSVIPGGNQPQHF
>TRBV6-1
CASIPTGLNTEAFF
>TRBV12-3/TRBV12-4
CASSLGGNGYTF
>TRBV6-1
CASTPGTSSNQPQHF
>TRBV5-1
CASSSGVNTGELFF
>TRBV7-8
CASSTSMSYNEQFF
>TRBV28
CASNSLPRGTEAFF
>TRBV27
CASRSSSKEQYF
>TRBV5-1
CASSSDPGTAGGYTF
>TRBV28
CASSQTGQNEQYF
>TRBV20-1
CSARSPPGQGSTDTQYF
>TRBV27
CASSFPGGTEAFF
>TRBV28
CASRGQGANYGYTF
>TRBV6-1
CASSDRTGLHGYTF
>TRBV7-2
CASRSAGGPDNEQFF
>TRBV28
CASSLLSLLGVYTF
>TRBV6-1
CASRTDRAERHTEAFF
>TRBV27
CASRKATSGGRTDTQYF
>TRBV7-2
CASSSITSTDTQYF
>TRBV5-1
CASSLGSRGADTQYF
>TRBV11-1
CASSSIRTRVTDTQYF
>TRBV7-2
CASSLAVGGSMKGYTF
>TRBV2
CASTQPGRNYGQYF
>TRBV6-1
CASSDDSVNYYEQYF
>TRBV5-1
CASSLSVTTYEQYF
>TRBV6-6
CASSYSQGAAYEQYF
>TRBV7-2
CASSFDQGAVPYNEQFF
>TRBV5-1
CASSSGQGLSPLHF
>TRBV19
CASSIGGFGNTEAFF
>TRBV2
CASKTQGVHEQYF
>TRBV20-1
CSARVERVPSYEQYF
>TRBV5-6
CASSWGAETQYF
>TRBV10-3
CAISVAGTGDGELFF
>TRBV19
CASSIWGNTEAFF
>TRBV7-8
CASSLMGTGAGANVLTF
>TRBV6-1
CASREDGYTF
>TRBV5-5
CASSSGGTSTQETQYF
>TRBV28
CASSLLGASSPYNEQFF
>TRBV5-1
CASSPAGAPRTDTQYF
>TRBV5-6
CASSFPPARVVGNYGYTF
>TRBV27
CASSLSTIAKAFF
>TRBV20-1
CSARVTRQGAIYGYTF
>TRBV2
CASRDLQGSTGELFF